One and the same sample provided the 29 T cell receptor beta chains below, sequenced in a study of cytomegalovirus exposure and HLA in healthy donors. Amplification used 60 Vbeta primers and 13 Jbeta primers. Libraries were prepared by immunoSEQ multiplex PCR; TCRdb keeps only in-frame clonotypes and omits some of them. The listing contains 100,000 to 150,000 clones. Sequencing used PBMCs. The receptors derive from a man in his thirties or forties in good health and CMV-seronegative.

This chain connects TRBV6-1 to TRBJ2-4, with 9 bases aligning to TRBD2. The CDR3 is 18 amino acids. Germline V gives CDR1 MNHNS, CDR2 SASEGT. V shed 4 bases, J shed 7 bases, and the junction held 17 bases outside the gene matches. The CDR3 is CASSASSSGRSPGNIQYF. For the CDR3, the DNA is TGTGCCAGCAGTGCCTCCTCGAGCGGGAGGTCCCCCGGCAACATTCAGTACTTC.

The chain carries TRBV6-1 and TRBJ2-1; 8 nucleotides agree with TRBD1. The CDR3 covers 15 residues. Trimming cost V 8 bases and J 4 bases; bases outside gene matches: 10. Germline V gene sequence: CDR1 MNHNS, CDR2 SASEGT. The CDR3 coding sequence is TGTGCCAGCGAAATGGACAGGGACGGGTACAATGAGCAGTTCTTC. Residues: CASEMDRDGYNEQFF.

This sequence joins TRBV7-8 and TRBJ2-5, with TRBD2 identical over 10 bases. CDR3 size: 15 residues. J was trimmed by 5 bases and V by 5 bases; bases with no gene match: 8. From germline, CDR1 is SGHVS and CDR2 FQNEAQ. CDR3 DNA sequence: TGTGCCAGCAGCACCAAAGCGGGAGGGGGGGAGACCCAGTACTTC. This translates into CASSTKAGGGETQYF.

About this clone itself: Other DNA variants within this sample encode the same CDR3. The V call is TRBV30, the J call TRBJ2-1; TRBD2 agrees at 12 bases. This CDR3 region has 13 residues. The V gene end was trimmed by 3 bases and the J gene end by 7 bases; junction bases not matched to a gene: 1. The germline CDR1 and CDR2 sequences are GTSNPN and SVGIG (reference sequence). CDR3 coding DNA: TGTGCCTGGAGACTAGCGGGAGGTAATGAGCAGTTCTTC. Translating it yields CAWRLAGGNEQFF.

The chain recombines TRBV15 with TRBJ1-5, with 7 bases that match TRBD1. The germline gives CDR1 LNHNV, CDR2 YYDKDF (reference sequence). The CDR3 loop spans 15 amino acids. Trimming took 1 base from V and 3 from J; bases not matched to a gene: 3. CDR3 protein: CATSRGTGDNQPQHF. As DNA, the CDR3 is TGTGCCACCAGCAGAGGTACAGGGGACAATCAGCCCCAGCATTTT.

The chain recombines TRBV30 with TRBJ1-1, with D tentatively TRBD1 (5 bases). The germline gives CDR1 GTSNPN, CDR2 SVGIG (reference sequence). This CDR3 has 12 amino acids. Between the trimmed V and J ends, which lost 1 base and 6 bases, there was a span of 9 bases. The CDR3 DNA is TGTGCCTGGAGTGGGTGGGGCCCTGAAGCTTTCTTT. Protein product: CAWSGWGPEAFF.

This chain joins TRBV6-5 and TRBJ2-7; 7 positions match TRBD2. There are 15 residues in the CDR3. With 0 bases clipped from V and 3 bases from J, the junction kept 5 bases outside the gene matches. Looked up from germline, CDR1 is MNHEY and CDR2 is SVGAGI. CDR3 sequence: CASSYSTGRIYEQYF. The CDR3, as DNA: TGTGCCAGCAGTTACTCGACCGGGAGGATCTACGAGCAGTACTTC.

Here the CDR3 reads CASSSFDLPGELFF. The CDR3 DNA reads TGTGCCAGCAGTTCCTTCGACTTGCCCGGGGAGCTGTTTTTT. The chain has TRBV27 and TRBJ2-2; D is undetermined. Germline assignment: CDR1 MNHEY and CDR2 SMNVEV (reference sequence). The CDR3 has 14 residues. Trimming removed 4 bases at V and 6 bases at J, with 12 bases between.

The CDR3 nucleotides read TGTGCCTGGAGTGTACGTAGCAGGGACACTGAAGCTTTCTTT. As protein: CAWSVRSRDTEAFF. The chain combines TRBV30 with TRBJ1-1; tentatively, D is TRBD1 (5 bases). V lost 0 bases and J lost 3, with 11 bases in between. The CDR3 is 14 amino acids. Germline loops: CDR1 GTSNPN, CDR2 SVGIG (reference sequence).

The chain combines TRBV19 with TRBJ2-7, with D perhaps matching TRBD1 (7 bases). Per the germline V gene, CDR1 is LNHDA and CDR2 is SQIVND (reference sequence). With 3 bases removed from V and 2 bases from J, the gap between germline ends came to 11 bases. The CDR3 is 14 residues long. The DNA for the CDR3 is TGTGCCAGTAGTATTCAGGGGGGACCCTACGAGCAGTACTTC. Amino acids: CASSIQGGPYEQYF. Drawing the rest from reference TRBV19 and TRBJ2-7, the complete variable domain is DGGITQSPKYLFRKEGQNVTLSCEQNLNHDAMYWYRQDPGQGLRLIYYSQIVNDFQKGDIAEGYSVSREKKESFPLTVTSAQKNPTAFYLCASSIQGGPYEQYFGPGTRLTVT.

In DNA, the CDR3 is TGTGCCAGCAGCTTAGAGGCAGGGACTAACTATGGCTACACCTTC. Translation: CASSLEAGTNYGYTF. The chain has TRBV7-3 and TRBJ1-2; D is perhaps TRBD1 (5 bases). Trimming shortened V by 2 bases and J by 0 bases, and 10 bases separated the two germline ends. This CDR3 contains 15 residues. Per the germline V gene, CDR1 is SGHTA and CDR2 is FQGTGA.

The CDR3 sequence is CASSYRTENTEAFF. CDR3 DNA sequence: TGTGCCAGCAGTTATCGGACAGAGAACACTGAAGCTTTCTTT. The chain uses TRBV6-1 and TRBJ1-1; weak D call: TRBD1 (6 bases). V lost 5 bases to trimming and J lost 1 base, with 11 bases between them. The CDR3 extends over 14 amino acids. Germline assignment: CDR1 MNHNS and CDR2 SASEGT.

The chain couples TRBV10-2 to TRBJ2-5, with 7 bases that match TRBD1. The DNA matches TRBJ2-7 better at its end, which makes the J call doubtful. The CDR3 has 13 residues. Germline CDR1 WSHSY, CDR2 SAAADI. CDR3 sequence: CATSTGQSYEQYF. The CDR3 coding sequence is TGCGCCACTTCGACAGGGCAATCCTACGAGCAGTACTTC.

The V call is TRBV5-1, the J call TRBJ2-5; D not resolved. This CDR3 comprises 14 residues. Germline loops: CDR1 SGHRS, CDR2 YFSETQ. V dropped 0 bases and J dropped 2 bases, with 8 bases sitting between them. CDR3 bases: TGCGCCAGCAGCTTGGGAGGCAAACAAGAGACCCAGTACTTC. It codes for CASSLGGKQETQYF.

V usage is TRBV11-1 and J usage is TRBJ1-2; TRBD1 matches 10 bases. After removal of 4 bases from V and 0 bases from J, the junction contained 8 bases not matched to a gene. CDR3 size: 17 residues. Germline V gene lookup returns CDR1 SGHAT and CDR2 FQDESV (reference sequence). The CDR3 DNA follows: TGTGCCAGCAGCTCCCGGGACAGGGGCCCAGCTAACTATGGCTACACCTTC. Its translation: CASSSRDRGPANYGYTF.

This rearrangement joins TRBV30 to TRBJ1-2, with 9 nucleotides matching TRBD1. Germline CDR1 is GTSNPN and CDR2 is SVGIG (reference sequence). The CDR3 has 14 amino acids. With V trimmed by 0 bases and J by 7 bases, 6 bases remained unmatched. CDR3 loop: CAWSVTGGVGGYTF. In DNA form, the CDR3 reads TGTGCCTGGAGTGTAACAGGGGGCGTGGGTGGCTACACCTTC.

The genes are TRBV7-9 and TRBJ2-5; tentatively, D is TRBD2 (5 bases). V was clipped by 3 bases and J by 5 bases, with 19 bases between them. The CDR3 is 16 amino acids. Germline CDR1 is SEHNR and CDR2 is FQNEAQ (reference sequence). For the CDR3, the DNA is TGTGCCAGCAGCTTTCCCCGGAGGACCATGGGGGAGACCCAGTACTTC. Amino acid sequence: CASSFPRRTMGETQYF.

The CDR3, as DNA: TGTGCCAGCAGCTTTACATCCTACAATGAGCAGTTCTTC. It translates to CASSFTSYNEQFF. The chain carries TRBV7-2 and TRBJ2-1; no clear D gene. Germline lookup yields CDR1 SGHTA and CDR2 FQGNSA. V dropped 3 bases and J dropped 1 base, with 4 bases sitting between them. The CDR3 runs 13 residues. The whole variable domain, remainder taken from reference TRBV7-2 and TRBJ2-1, is GAGVSQSPSNKVTEKGKDVELRCDPISGHTALYWYRQSLGQGLEFLIYFQGNSAPDKSGLPSDRFSAERTGGSVSTLTIQRTQQEDSAVYLCASSFTSYNEQFFGPGTRLTVL.

The genes are TRBV10-3 and TRBJ2-1; TRBD2 might be the D (6 bases). Looked up from germline, CDR1 is ENHRY and CDR2 is SYGVKD. The CDR3 is made up of 15 amino acids. Trimming pared 6 bases from V and 6 bases from J, leaving 18 bases between. Here the CDR3 DNA reads TGTGCCATCAGCGGCCGGGACTCAGGGATCAATGAGCAGTTCTTC. Residues: CAISGRDSGINEQFF.

V gene TRBV5-6 combines with J gene TRBJ1-1; 8 nucleotides agree with TRBD1. Germline CDR1 reads SGHDT; CDR2 reads YYEEEE. Trimming removed 2 bases from V and 7 bases from J; junction bases left unmatched: 7. The CDR3 is made up of 14 amino acids. For the CDR3, the DNA is TGTGCCAGCAGCTTACTTCAGGGGGCGGATGAAGCTTTCTTT. Its protein is CASSLLQGADEAFF.

The chain combines TRBV11-3 with TRBJ2-7, with 10 bases matching TRBD1. Germline loops: CDR1 SGHNT, CDR2 YENEEA. This CDR3 is built from 15 residues. V lost 5 bases, J lost 4 bases, and 8 bases stayed unmatched. The DNA of the CDR3 is TGTGCCAGCAGCGCACGGGGGACAGGGGTTTACGAGCAGTACTTC. This encodes CASSARGTGVYEQYF.

The chain is built from TRBV5-1 and TRBJ2-7; tentatively, D is TRBD1 (5 bases). This CDR3 comprises 13 residues. Trimming pared 4 bases from V and 2 bases from J, leaving 10 bases between. Germline V gene sequence: CDR1 SGHRS, CDR2 YFSETQ. Here the CDR3 DNA reads TGCGCCAGCAGCCCTGGACATACCTACGAGCAGTACTTC. Translated: CASSPGHTYEQYF.

CDR3 DNA: TGCGCCAGCAGCCCTCCCGGGGATACGCAGTATTTT. Its protein is CASSPPGDTQYF. The V call is TRBV5-1, the J call TRBJ2-3; no firm D call. Germline V lookup: CDR1 SGHRS, CDR2 YFSETQ. This CDR3 region has 12 residues. Trimming took off 4 bases at V and 6 bases at J, with 9 bases between the two ends.

The chain combines TRBV28 with TRBJ1-2; possibly TRBD1 for D (6 bases). Germline V gene lookup returns CDR1 MDHEN and CDR2 SYDVKM. There are 16 residues in the CDR3. Trimming took 2 bases from V and 7 from J, leaving 20 bases between them. The CDR3 reads CASSLIAGEGPGGYTF. CDR3 bases: TGTGCCAGCAGTTTAATCGCAGGGGAGGGCCCCGGTGGCTACACCTTC.

This chain uses TRBV27 with TRBJ2-1; D is possibly TRBD1 (5 bases). This CDR3 has 12 residues. Germline V CDR1 and CDR2: MNHEY, SMNVEV (reference sequence). V was clipped by 7 bases and J by 4 bases, with 8 bases between them. The CDR3 spells CASNGAYNEQFF. Written as DNA, the CDR3 is TGTGCCAGCAATGGGGCTTACAATGAGCAGTTCTTC.

The chain has TRBV2 and TRBJ1-2; 9 bases align to TRBD1. CDR3 length: 14 amino acids. The ends lost 5 bases at V and 2 bases at J; junction bases unmatched: 3. Germline values: CDR1 SNHLY, CDR2 FYNNEI. In DNA form, the CDR3 reads TGTGCCAGCAGTCCGGACAGGGGCAACTATGGCTACACCTTC. Protein: CASSPDRGNYGYTF.

J is TRBJ2-1 and V is TRBV11-3; D might be TRBD2 (6 bases). The CDR3 has 14 residues. The germline V gene encodes CDR1 SGHNT and CDR2 YENEEA. Between the trimmed V and J ends, which lost 2 bases and 4 bases, there was a span of 9 bases. CDR3 sequence (DNA): TGTGCCAGCAGCTTAAGTAGCGGATACAATGAGCAGTTCTTC. Its protein product is CASSLSSGYNEQFF.

The chain carries TRBV5-1 and TRBJ2-1, with 10 bases lining up with TRBD1. V lost 0 bases, J lost 3 bases, and 0 bases stayed unmatched. The germline V gene encodes CDR1 SGHRS and CDR2 YFSETQ. The CDR3 runs to 15 residues. In DNA form, the CDR3 reads TGCGCCAGCAGCTTGGGGGACAGGGGCTACAATGAGCAGTTCTTC. Residues: CASSLGDRGYNEQFF.

V gene TRBV11-2 combines with J gene TRBJ2-7, with 7 bases lining up with TRBD2. The CDR3 spans 14 residues. CDR1 SGHAT and CDR2 FQNNGV come from the germline V gene. The ends lost 4 bases at V and 3 bases at J; junction bases unmatched: 6. The CDR3 region is CASSSWEGGYEQYF. The CDR3 nucleotides read TGTGCCAGCAGCTCCTGGGAGGGAGGCTACGAGCAGTACTTC.